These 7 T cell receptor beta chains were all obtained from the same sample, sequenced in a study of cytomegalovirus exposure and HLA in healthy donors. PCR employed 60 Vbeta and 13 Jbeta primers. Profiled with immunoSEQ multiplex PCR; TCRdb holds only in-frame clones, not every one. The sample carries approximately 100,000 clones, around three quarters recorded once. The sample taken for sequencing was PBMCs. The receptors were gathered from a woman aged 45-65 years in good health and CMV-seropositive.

The CDR3 spells CASSLVGQMNTEAFF. In DNA, the CDR3 is TGTGCCAGCAGCTTGGTCGGACAGATGAACACTGAAGCTTTCTTT. This chain uses TRBV5-4 with TRBJ1-1, with a weak D call TRBD1 (6 bases). This CDR3 is 15 amino acids long. V was pared by 0 bases and J by 0 bases, with 9 bases between. Germline values: CDR1 SGHNT, CDR2 YYREEE (reference sequence).

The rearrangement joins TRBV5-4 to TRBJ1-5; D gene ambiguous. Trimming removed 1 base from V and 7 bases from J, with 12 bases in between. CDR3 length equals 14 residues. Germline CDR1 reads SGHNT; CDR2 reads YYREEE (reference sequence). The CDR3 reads CASSLNGGRQPQHF. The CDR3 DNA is TGTGCCAGCAGCTTGAACGGAGGTCGGCAGCCCCAGCATTTT.

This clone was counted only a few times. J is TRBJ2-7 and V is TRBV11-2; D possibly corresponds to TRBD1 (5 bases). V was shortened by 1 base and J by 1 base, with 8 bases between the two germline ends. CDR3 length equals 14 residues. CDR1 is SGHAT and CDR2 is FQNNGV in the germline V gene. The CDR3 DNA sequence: TGTGCCAGCAGCTTAGGCAGGGATTCCTACGAGCAGTACTTC. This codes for CASSLGRDSYEQYF.

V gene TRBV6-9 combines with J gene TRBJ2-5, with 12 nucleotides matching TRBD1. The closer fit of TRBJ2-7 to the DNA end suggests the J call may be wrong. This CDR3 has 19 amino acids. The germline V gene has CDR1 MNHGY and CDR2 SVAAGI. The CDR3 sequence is CASPVRDRGREGGSYEQYF. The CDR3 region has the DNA TGTGCCAGCCCGGTACGGGACAGGGGGCGCGAAGGGGGATCCTACGAGCAGTACTTC.

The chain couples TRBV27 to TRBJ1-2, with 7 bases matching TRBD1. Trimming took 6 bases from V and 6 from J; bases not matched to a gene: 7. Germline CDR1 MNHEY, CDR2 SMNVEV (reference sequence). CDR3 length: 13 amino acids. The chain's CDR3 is CASRRTGVDGYTF. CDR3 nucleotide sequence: TGTGCCAGCAGACGTACAGGGGTCGATGGCTACACCTTC.

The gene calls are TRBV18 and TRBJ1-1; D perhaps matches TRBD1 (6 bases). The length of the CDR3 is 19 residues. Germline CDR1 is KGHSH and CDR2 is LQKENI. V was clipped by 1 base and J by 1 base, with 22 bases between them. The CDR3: CASSPQEAGIGQTNTEAFF. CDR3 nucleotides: TGTGCCAGCTCACCACAGGAAGCTGGGATCGGACAGACGAACACTGAAGCTTTCTTT.

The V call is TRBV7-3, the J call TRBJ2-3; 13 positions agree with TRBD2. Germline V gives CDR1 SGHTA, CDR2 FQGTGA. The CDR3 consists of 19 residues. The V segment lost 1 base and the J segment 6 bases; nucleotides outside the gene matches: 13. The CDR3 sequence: CASSLMAPTSGGPWDTQYF. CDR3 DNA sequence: TGTGCCAGCAGCTTAATGGCCCCGACTAGCGGGGGGCCTTGGGATACGCAGTATTTT.